This TCR beta chain originates from a study of shared clonotypes between healthy human individuals. This table comes from immunoSEQ multiplex PCR, and its TCRdb copy is limited to in-frame clones, with some not included. The data hold some 690,000 clones, with about 92% observed a single time. This TCR came from a man aged 18 to 29 in good health. Some clones in this sample may be carry-over from other donors' samples. Sequenced: memory CD8+ T cells from PBMCs. Described subset: CD45RO+ cells pooled with CCR7-negative TemRA cells.

The chain's CDR3 is CASNRRLADTYNEQFF. DNA for the CDR3: TGTGCCAGCAACCGTAGACTAGCGGATACCTACAATGAGCAGTTCTTC. The chain employs TRBV7-9 and TRBJ2-1; 9 nucleotides align to TRBD2. The trim removed 7 bases at V and 2 bases at J, leaving 9 bases unmatched. This CDR3 region has 16 residues. CDR1 and CDR2 (germline): SEHNR, FQNEAQ (reference sequence).